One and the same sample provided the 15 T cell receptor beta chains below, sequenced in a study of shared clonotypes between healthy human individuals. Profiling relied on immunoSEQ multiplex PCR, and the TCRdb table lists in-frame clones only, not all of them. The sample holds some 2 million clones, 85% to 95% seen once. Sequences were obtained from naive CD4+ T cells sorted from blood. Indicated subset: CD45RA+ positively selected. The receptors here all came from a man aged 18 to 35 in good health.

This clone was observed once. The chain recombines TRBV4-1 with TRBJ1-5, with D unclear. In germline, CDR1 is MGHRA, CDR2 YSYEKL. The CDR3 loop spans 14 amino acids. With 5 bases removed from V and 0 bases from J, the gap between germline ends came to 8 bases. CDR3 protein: CASSIDGSNQPQHF. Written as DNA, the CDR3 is TGCGCCAGCAGCATCGACGGTAGCAATCAGCCCCAGCATTTT.

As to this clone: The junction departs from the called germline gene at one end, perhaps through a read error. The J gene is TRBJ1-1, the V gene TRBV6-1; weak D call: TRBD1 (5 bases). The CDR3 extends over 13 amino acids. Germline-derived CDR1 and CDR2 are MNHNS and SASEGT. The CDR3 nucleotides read TGTGCCAGCAGTGAAGTGGCCAGGGCTGAGGCTTTCTTT. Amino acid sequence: CASSEVARAEAFF.

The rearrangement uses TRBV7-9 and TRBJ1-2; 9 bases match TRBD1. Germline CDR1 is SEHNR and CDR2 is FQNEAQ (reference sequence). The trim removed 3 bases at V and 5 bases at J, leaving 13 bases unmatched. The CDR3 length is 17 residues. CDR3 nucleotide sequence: TGTGCCAGCAGCTTGGACGCTGGACAGGGGCAAGGATATGGCTACACCTTC. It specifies CASSLDAGQGQGYGYTF.

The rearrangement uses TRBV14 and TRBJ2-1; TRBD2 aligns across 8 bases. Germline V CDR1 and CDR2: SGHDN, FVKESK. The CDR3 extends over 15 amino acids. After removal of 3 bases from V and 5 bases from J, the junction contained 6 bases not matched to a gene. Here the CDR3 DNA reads TGTGCCAGCAGCCACCCGGGACTAGGTCACAATGAGCAGTTCTTC. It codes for CASSHPGLGHNEQFF.

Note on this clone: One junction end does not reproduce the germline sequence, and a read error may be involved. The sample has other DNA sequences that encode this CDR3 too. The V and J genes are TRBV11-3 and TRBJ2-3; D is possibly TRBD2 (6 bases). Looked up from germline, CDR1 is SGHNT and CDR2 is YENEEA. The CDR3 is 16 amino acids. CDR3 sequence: CASSLDSGPDADTQYF. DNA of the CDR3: TGTGCCAGTAGCTTAGACAGCGGGCCCGACGCGGATACGCAGTATTTT.

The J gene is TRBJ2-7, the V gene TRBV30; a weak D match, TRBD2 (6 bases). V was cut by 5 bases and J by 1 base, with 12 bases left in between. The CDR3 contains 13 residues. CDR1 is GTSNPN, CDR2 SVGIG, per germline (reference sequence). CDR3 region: CAWGRPRSYEQYF. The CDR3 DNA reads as TGTGCCTGGGGGAGGCCCCGATCCTACGAGCAGTACTTC.

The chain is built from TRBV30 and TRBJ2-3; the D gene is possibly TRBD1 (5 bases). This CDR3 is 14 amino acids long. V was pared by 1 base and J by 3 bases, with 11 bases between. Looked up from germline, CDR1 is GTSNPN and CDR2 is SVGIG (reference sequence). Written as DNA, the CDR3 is TGTGCCTGGAGTGCTGGGAAGGGGACAGATACGCAGTATTTT. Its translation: CAWSAGKGTDTQYF.

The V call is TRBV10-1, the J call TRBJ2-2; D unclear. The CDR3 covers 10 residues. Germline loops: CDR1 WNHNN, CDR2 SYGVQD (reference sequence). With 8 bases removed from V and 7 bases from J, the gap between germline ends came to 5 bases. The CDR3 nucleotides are TGCGCCAGCCGAAGCGGGGAGCTGTTTTTT. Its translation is CASRSGELFF.

The CDR3 sequence is CASSGRVEGEQYF. The CDR3 DNA follows: TGTGCCAGCAGCGGCAGGGTAGAGGGTGAGCAGTACTTC. This chain uses TRBV7-2 with TRBJ2-7; the D gene could be TRBD1 or TRBD2 (5 bases each). This CDR3 has 13 amino acids. V was shortened by 5 bases and J by 7 bases, with 15 bases between the two germline ends. Germline V gene sequence: CDR1 SGHTA, CDR2 FQGNSA.

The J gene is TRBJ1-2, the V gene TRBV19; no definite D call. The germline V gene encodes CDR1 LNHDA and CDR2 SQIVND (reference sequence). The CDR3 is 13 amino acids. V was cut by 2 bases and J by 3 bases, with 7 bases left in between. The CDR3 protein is CASSINIDYGYTF. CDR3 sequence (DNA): TGTGCCAGTAGTATAAACATCGACTATGGCTACACCTTC.

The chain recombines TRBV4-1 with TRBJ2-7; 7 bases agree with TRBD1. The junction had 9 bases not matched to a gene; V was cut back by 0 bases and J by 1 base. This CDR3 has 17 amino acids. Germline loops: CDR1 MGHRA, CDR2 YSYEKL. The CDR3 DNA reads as TGCGCCAGCAGCCAAGATCCTGGACAGGAGGTATCCTACGAGCAGTACTTC. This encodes CASSQDPGQEVSYEQYF.

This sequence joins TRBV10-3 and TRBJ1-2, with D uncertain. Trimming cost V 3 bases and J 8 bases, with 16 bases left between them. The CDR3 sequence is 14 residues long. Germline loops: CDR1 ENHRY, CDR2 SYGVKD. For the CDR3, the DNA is TGTGCCATCAGTGAAGGAAGGGCGCTGGGAGGCTACACCTTC. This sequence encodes CAISEGRALGGYTF.

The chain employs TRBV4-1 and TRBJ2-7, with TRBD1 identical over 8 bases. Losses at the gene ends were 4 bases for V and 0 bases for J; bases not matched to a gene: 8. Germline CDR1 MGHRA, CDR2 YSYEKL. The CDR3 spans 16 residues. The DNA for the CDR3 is TGCGCCAGCAGCCTGACCAGGGACAGGAGCTCCTACGAGCAGTACTTC. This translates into CASSLTRDRSSYEQYF.

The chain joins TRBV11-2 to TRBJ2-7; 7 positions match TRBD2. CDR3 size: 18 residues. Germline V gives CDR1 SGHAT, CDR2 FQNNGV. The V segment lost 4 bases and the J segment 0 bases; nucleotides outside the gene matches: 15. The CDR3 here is CASSSGGSGGFSSYEQYF. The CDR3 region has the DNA TGTGCCAGCAGCTCCGGTGGCTCGGGAGGATTCAGCTCCTACGAGCAGTACTTC.

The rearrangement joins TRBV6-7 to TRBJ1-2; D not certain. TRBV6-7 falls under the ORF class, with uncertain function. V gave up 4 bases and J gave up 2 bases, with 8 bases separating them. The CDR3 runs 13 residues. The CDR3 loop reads CASSLDGNYGYTF. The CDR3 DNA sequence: TGTGCCAGCAGTTTGGACGGGAACTATGGCTACACCTTC.